What follows are 21 T cell receptor beta chains derived from one specimen sequenced in a study of cytomegalovirus exposure and HLA in healthy donors. PCR was performed using 60 Vbeta and 13 Jbeta primers. Here immunoSEQ multiplex PCR was the method, and the copy in TCRdb shows in-frame clones only, minus some. The sample comprises around 190,000 clones, 80% to 90% of which are singletons, and approximately 1.2% rests with the top ten. The sequenced material came from PBMCs. Receptors originate from a girl aged 2-9 years in good health and CMV-seropositive.

This clone was counted a single time. The CDR3 sequence is CAWSRDIYEQYF. The CDR3 DNA reads as TGTGCCTGGAGTCGGGACATCTACGAGCAGTACTTC. The rearrangement links TRBV30 to TRBJ2-7, with a possible D match to TRBD1 (6 bases). Deletions cut 2 bases from V and 3 bases from J, with 8 bases between. Germline assignment: CDR1 GTSNPN and CDR2 SVGIG (reference sequence). This CDR3 comprises 12 residues.

A few counts support this clone. Other nucleotide sequences in the sample specify the same CDR3. V and J are TRBV5-1 and TRBJ2-7; D remains unclear. The length of the CDR3 is 14 residues. Germline V lookup: CDR1 SGHRS, CDR2 YFSETQ. Trimming stripped 0 bases from V and 0 bases from J, with 7 bases between. The CDR3 DNA sequence: TGCGCCAGCAGCTTGGTATCTCTCTCCTACGAGCAGTACTTC. Protein: CASSLVSLSYEQYF.

The genes are TRBV28 and TRBJ1-1; 10 bases are a match to TRBD1. CDR1 MDHEN and CDR2 SYDVKM come from the germline V gene. After removal of 7 bases from V and 3 bases from J, the junction contained 5 bases not matched to a gene. The CDR3 covers 14 residues. CDR3: CASTSGTGDTEAFF. CDR3 coding DNA: TGTGCCAGCACCTCCGGGACAGGGGACACTGAAGCTTTCTTT.

This clone has a single count. The gene calls are TRBV19 and TRBJ2-5, with D perhaps TRBD2 (6 bases). The V and J ends lost 1 base and 5 bases respectively, with 20 bases between them. The CDR3 sequence is 17 residues long. Germline CDR1 is LNHDA and CDR2 is SQIVND (reference sequence). Here the CDR3 DNA reads TGTGCCAGTAGTATAGGAAGCGGGCTACTAAATAGGGAGACCCAGTACTTC. It translates to CASSIGSGLLNRETQYF.

This clone was seen only a few times. The chain is built from TRBV6-1 and TRBJ1-5; TRBD1 matches 8 bases. This CDR3 region has 19 residues. The junction had 13 bases not matched to a gene; V was cut back by 2 bases and J by 1 base. Germline loops: CDR1 MNHNS, CDR2 SASEGT. DNA for the CDR3: TGTGCCAGCAGTGAATTTGGGACAGGCCGCCTCAGGAGCAATCAGCCCCAGCATTTT. This encodes CASSEFGTGRLRSNQPQHF.

J is TRBJ2-1 and V is TRBV7-8; D is uncertain. The CDR3 has 12 residues. CDR1 SGHVS and CDR2 FQNEAQ come from the germline V gene. Trimming shortened V by 3 bases and J by 6 bases, and 6 bases separated the two germline ends. The CDR3 spells CASSFTGNEQFF. CDR3 DNA: TGTGCCAGCAGCTTTACTGGCAATGAGCAGTTCTTC.

The CDR3 DNA follows: TGTGCCAGCAGTGCCCCAGGATTCTACGAGCAGTACTTC. Its translation: CASSAPGFYEQYF. The rearrangement joins TRBV6-5 to TRBJ2-7, with D unclear. Germline CDR1 reads MNHEY; CDR2 reads SVGAGI. The V gene lost 5 bases and the J gene lost 3 bases, with 11 bases spanning the gap. This CDR3 region has 13 residues.

J is TRBJ2-7 and V is TRBV19; no firm D call. CDR1 LNHDA and CDR2 SQIVND come from the germline V gene (reference sequence). The CDR3 contains 14 residues. With 2 bases removed from V and 5 bases from J, the gap between germline ends came to 13 bases. The CDR3 here is CASSISGWVNEQYF. CDR3 bases: TGTGCCAGTAGTATATCGGGTTGGGTGAACGAGCAGTACTTC.

The chain joins TRBV7-2 to TRBJ1-3, with D uncertain. CDR3 length: 14 residues. The V and J ends lost 3 bases and 2 bases respectively, with 8 bases between them. The germline gives CDR1 SGHTA, CDR2 FQGNSA. The CDR3 loop reads CASSFKAPGNTIYF. CDR3 DNA: TGTGCCAGCAGCTTCAAAGCTCCTGGAAACACCATATATTTT.

The CDR3 bases are TGCGCCAGCAGTTCAAGACCCAGACAGGGGAGAGACACTGAAGCTTTCTTT. Translation gives CASSSRPRQGRDTEAFF. The chain combines TRBV5-1 with TRBJ1-1; TRBD1 matches 8 bases. V trimming: 5 bases; J trimming: 3 bases; junction bases outside the gene matches: 15. In germline, CDR1 is SGHRS, CDR2 YFSETQ. The CDR3 is made up of 17 amino acids.

V is TRBV10-1 and J is TRBJ2-2; TRBD1 agrees at 7 bases. J gave up 6 bases and V 2 bases, and 12 bases lay outside the gene matches. The CDR3 runs 17 residues. CDR1 and CDR2 from the germline V gene are WNHNN and SYGVQD (reference sequence). CDR3 coding DNA: TGCGCCAGCAGTGAGCCGGGCGGTGGCAGGGGGTCCGGGGAGCTGTTTTTT. Translated: CASSEPGGGRGSGELFF.

This clone came up once. The chain combines TRBV7-2 with TRBJ2-1, with TRBD2 matching 8 bases. V trimming: 1 base; J trimming: 9 bases; junction bases outside the gene matches: 11. CDR1 is SGHTA and CDR2 is FQGNSA in the germline V gene. The CDR3 contains 16 residues. CDR3 loop: CASSLGPQRERSEQFF. The CDR3 region has the DNA TGTGCCAGCAGCTTAGGACCCCAGCGGGAGAGATCTGAGCAGTTCTTC.

CDR3 loop: CASSVSERLLGNYGYTF. The DNA for the CDR3 is TGTGCCAGCAGCGTATCTGAGAGGCTTTTGGGTAACTATGGCTACACCTTC. The V gene is TRBV9, the J gene TRBJ1-2; D is undetermined. This CDR3 comprises 17 residues. CDR1 and CDR2 from the germline V gene are SGDLS and YYNGEE. The V end was cut by 1 base, the J end by 1 base, with 17 bases between.

The chain couples TRBV28 to TRBJ2-7; tentative D call: TRBD2 (6 bases). The CDR3 runs to 13 residues. Trimming removed 3 bases from V and 6 bases from J, with 12 bases in between. Germline CDR1 is MDHEN and CDR2 is SYDVKM. The chain's CDR3 is CASSLEGLSEQYF. The CDR3 DNA follows: TGTGCCAGCAGTTTGGAGGGTCTCTCCGAGCAGTACTTC.

The CDR3: CASSGDRANYGYGYTF. In DNA, the CDR3 is TGTGCCAGCAGCGGGGACAGGGCAAACTACGGCTATGGCTACACCTTC. The chain uses TRBV11-2 and TRBJ1-2, with 9 nucleotides matching TRBD1. Per germline, CDR1 SGHAT and CDR2 FQNNGV. This CDR3 region has 16 residues. The V and J ends lost 5 bases and 4 bases, in that order; junction bases with no gene match: 11.

V gene TRBV30 combines with J gene TRBJ2-7; D ambiguous. CDR1 and CDR2 from the germline V gene are GTSNPN and SVGIG (reference sequence). Trimming took 1 base from V and 6 from J, leaving 13 bases between them. CDR3 size: 13 residues. Here the CDR3 reads CAWSGQPHGEQYF. DNA for the CDR3: TGTGCCTGGAGTGGACAACCCCACGGCGAGCAGTACTTC.

The count of this clone is one. This chain connects TRBV7-2 to TRBJ2-1; 14 positions agree with TRBD2. The ends lost 11 bases at V and 1 base at J; junction bases unmatched: 13. The CDR3 totals 18 residues. Germline loops: CDR1 SGHTA, CDR2 FQGNSA. DNA of the CDR3: TGTGCCTGCATGGGACTAGCGGGGGCACCCTCGTCCTACAATGAGCAGTTCTTC. The encoded protein is CACMGLAGAPSSYNEQFF.

J is TRBJ2-7 and V is TRBV29-1, with TRBD1 matching over 7 bases. The CDR3 length is 14 residues. Germline CDR1 SQVTM, CDR2 ANQGSEA. V shed 4 bases, J shed 0 bases, and the junction held 6 bases outside the gene matches. The CDR3 region is CSVAVDRLSYEQYF. The CDR3 DNA reads TGCAGCGTTGCGGTGGACAGGCTCTCCTACGAGCAGTACTTC.

V gene TRBV19 combines with J gene TRBJ1-5; no clear D gene. Per germline, CDR1 LNHDA and CDR2 SQIVND (reference sequence). The V and J ends lost 3 bases and 11 bases respectively, with 14 bases between them. The CDR3 is 13 residues long. DNA of the CDR3: TGTGCCAGTAGTATTGGCGCCAGCGGGTCCCAGCATTTT. Translation gives CASSIGASGSQHF.

This sequence joins TRBV10-1 and TRBJ2-7; 11 bases map to TRBD1. Germline-derived CDR1 and CDR2 are WNHNN and SYGVQD (reference sequence). CDR3 length: 15 amino acids. V lost 6 bases and J lost 2; bases outside the gene matches: 6. The CDR3 sequence is CASSPGQGATYEQYF. The CDR3 nucleotides read TGCGCCAGCAGCCCCGGACAGGGGGCGACCTACGAGCAGTACTTC.

V gene TRBV27 combines with J gene TRBJ1-2; D is perhaps TRBD1 (5 bases). Trimming stripped 4 bases from V and 4 bases from J, with 13 bases between. The CDR3 has 14 amino acids. Germline V gives CDR1 MNHEY, CDR2 SMNVEV (reference sequence). Here the CDR3 reads CASSSRGVTYGYTF. The DNA for the CDR3 is TGTGCCAGCAGTTCCCGGGGGGTGACCTATGGCTACACCTTC.